These 14 T cell receptor beta chains share one sample of origin, sequenced in a study of liver allograft versus peripheral blood T cells (TCRdb year 2020). A note on the overall study: The study compared the T cell receptor repertoires present in transplanted livers with the repertoires present in the peripheral blood of liver transplant recipients.

Sequencing was performed on an Illumina MiSeq. TCRdb's own reprocessing of the public reads used fastp at Q25 and MiXCR and kept productive beta chains. Entries that share a CDR3 protein sequence are merged under the most common genes and DNA. Here the sample has 5,600 or so distinct CDR3 sequences; about 14% occur a single time. Jointly, the top ten make up approximately 2.9% of the sample. All receptors derive from a human patient who had a liver transplant. Some T cells may be donor cells from the graft after a transplant.

This clonotype was detected many times. V usage is TRBV19 and J usage is TRBJ1-5; D perhaps matches TRBD1 (6 bases). Looked up from germline, CDR1 is LNHDA and CDR2 is SQIVND (reference sequence). The ends were cut back, 0 bases at V and 7 bases at J, with 13 bases in the middle. This CDR3 region has 15 residues. The CDR3 region is CASSIETQGGQPQHF. The CDR3 bases are TGTGCCAGTAGTATAGAGACACAGGGTGGACAGCCCCAGCATTTT.

This clonotype was detected a few times. This chain connects TRBV24-1 to TRBJ2-1; no reliable D call. From germline, CDR1 is KGHDR and CDR2 SFDVKD. The V end lost 4 bases, the J end lost 8 bases, and 5 bases lay between the germline ends. This CDR3 is 11 amino acids long. CDR3 amino acids: CATSEIDEQFF. CDR3 coding DNA: TGTGCCACCAGTGAGATCGATGAGCAGTTCTTC.

This clonotype is deemed medium-sized (0.01 to 0.1%). The CDR3 bases are TGCAGTGCTAGGGAAGGTGGGGGGAACACTGAAGCTTTCTTT. Translation: CSAREGGGNTEAFF. V and J are TRBV20-1 and TRBJ1-1, with D maybe TRBD1 (5 bases). Germline-derived CDR1 and CDR2 are DFQATT and SNEGSKA (reference sequence). The V and J ends lost 3 bases and 1 base respectively, with 12 bases between them. The length of the CDR3 is 14 residues.

This clonotype is categorized as medium-sized. The chain joins TRBV29-1 to TRBJ1-5; 11 nucleotides align to TRBD1. J lost 6 bases, V lost 4 bases, and 5 bases had no gene match. Germline V gene lookup returns CDR1 SQVTM and CDR2 ANQGSEA. The CDR3 loop spans 14 amino acids. CDR3 region: CSVVTGQGGQPQHF. The CDR3, as DNA: TGCAGCGTTGTCACGGGACAGGGGGGTCAGCCCCAGCATTTT.

This clonotype is classed as medium-sized. J is TRBJ1-4 and V is TRBV29-1, with 12 nucleotides matching TRBD1. Trimming cost V 3 bases and J 8 bases; bases outside gene matches: 4. Germline V gives CDR1 SQVTM, CDR2 ANQGSEA. The CDR3 has 14 residues. In nucleotides, the CDR3 is TGCAGCGTTGATACGGGACAGGGGGCCGAAAAACTGTTTTTT. It codes for CSVDTGQGAEKLFF.

This clonotype is labeled medium-sized. V gene TRBV7-2 combines with J gene TRBJ2-7; 7 bases line up with TRBD1. There are 15 residues in the CDR3. CDR1 SGHTA and CDR2 FQGNSA come from the germline V gene. V lost 5 bases, J lost 1 base, and 8 bases stayed unmatched. CDR3 nucleotides: TGTGCCAGCAGCGCTCGGACAGGCCCATCCTACGAGCAGTACTTC. Its translation is CASSARTGPSYEQYF.

The sample holds one count of this clonotype. The chain links TRBV30 to TRBJ2-3, with 12 bases identical to TRBD2. This CDR3 contains 15 residues. J was trimmed by 4 bases and V by 4 bases; bases with no gene match: 6. From germline, CDR1 is GTSNPN and CDR2 SVGIG (reference sequence). The CDR3 region is CAWNRLAGVPDTQYF. The CDR3 region has the DNA TGTGCCTGGAACCGACTAGCGGGAGTGCCAGATACGCAGTATTTT. The entire variable domain, with the rest obtained from reference TRBV30 and TRBJ2-3, is as follows: SQTIHQWPATLVQPVGSPLSLECTVEGTSNPNLYWYRQAAGRGLQLLFYSVGIGQISSEVPQNLSASRPQDRQFILSSKKLLLSDSGFYLCAWNRLAGVPDTQYFGPGTRLTVL.

A few counts support this clonotype. This chain connects TRBV6-5 to TRBJ1-5, with a tentative D call TRBD1 (5 bases). V shed 5 bases and J shed 7 bases, with 12 bases lying between them. The CDR3 extends over 13 amino acids. The germline CDR1 and CDR2 sequences are MNHEY and SVGAGI. CDR3 DNA sequence: TGTGCCAGCAGTGGACGGGGGGGACAGCCCCAGCATTTT. Residues: CASSGRGGQPQHF.

This clonotype is medium-sized in the sample. This rearrangement joins TRBV6-6 to TRBJ2-1, with 10 bases identical to TRBD2. This CDR3 has 14 residues. From germline, CDR1 is MNHNY and CDR2 SVGAGI (reference sequence). J was trimmed by 5 bases and V by 10 bases; bases with no gene match: 8. CDR3 loop: CATSTSGRDNEQFF. The CDR3 DNA follows: TGTGCCACTTCGACTAGCGGGCGAGACAATGAGCAGTTCTTC.

This clonotype is medium-sized in the sample. The chain couples TRBV19 to TRBJ1-6, with TRBD1 matching 7 bases. Germline values: CDR1 LNHDA, CDR2 SQIVND (reference sequence). This CDR3 spans 15 amino acids. V shed 6 bases, J shed 9 bases, and the junction held 11 bases outside the gene matches. In nucleotides, the CDR3 is TGTGCCAGTAGCAGGAACCGGGACAGATCTTCACCCCTCCACTTT. Translated: CASSRNRDRSSPLHF.

This clonotype is termed medium-sized (0.01 to 0.1%). This rearrangement joins TRBV15 to TRBJ1-4; TRBD1 matches at 8 bases. V lost 2 bases, J lost 3 bases, and 2 bases stayed unmatched. The V gene's germline CDR1 is LNHNV and CDR2 YYDKDF (reference sequence). CDR3 length equals 15 residues. The CDR3 DNA follows: TGTGCCACCAGCAGAACGACAGGGGCTAATGAAAAACTGTTTTTT. This translates into CATSRTTGANEKLFF.

A remark on this clonotype: A much bigger clone sits one base away, suggesting this may be a read error. The chain couples TRBV7-9 to TRBJ2-2, with D possibly matching TRBD1 (5 bases). The V end lost 7 bases, the J end lost 6 bases, and 21 bases lay between the germline ends. Germline CDR1 is SEHNR and CDR2 is FQNEAQ (reference sequence). The CDR3 is 16 residues long. CDR3 sequence (DNA): TGTGCCAGCAACTATGCAGGGTGTGTTCGTTCCGGGGAGCTGTTTTTT. This translates into CASNYAGCVRSGELFF.

This clonotype was seen more than once but under ten times. The gene calls are TRBV28 and TRBJ1-5; D remains unclear. V lost 10 bases, J lost 4 bases, and 20 bases lay in between. This CDR3 contains 15 residues. Germline V gene data show CDR1 as MDHEN and CDR2 as SYDVKM. The CDR3 nucleotides read TGTGCCACCATAAATGGGCGCTTCAAGAATCAGCCCCAGCATTTT. Amino acids: CATINGRFKNQPQHF. The full variable domain, rest sourced from reference TRBV28 and TRBJ1-5, is DVKVTQSSRYLVKRTGEKVFLECVQDMDHENMFWYRQDPGLGLRLIYFSYDVKMKEKGDIPEGYSVSREKKERFSLILESASTNQTSMYLCATINGRFKNQPQHFGDGTRLSIL.

This clonotype is deemed medium-sized. V and J are TRBV6-6 and TRBJ2-3; possible D gene TRBD2, 5 bases. This CDR3 region has 14 residues. The V gene lost 2 bases and the J gene lost 3 bases, with 9 bases spanning the gap. Germline V gene data show CDR1 as MNHNY and CDR2 as SVGAGI (reference sequence). CDR3 amino acids: CASSYRTGTDTQYF. Here the CDR3 DNA reads TGTGCCAGCAGTTACAGAACGGGAACAGATACGCAGTATTTT.